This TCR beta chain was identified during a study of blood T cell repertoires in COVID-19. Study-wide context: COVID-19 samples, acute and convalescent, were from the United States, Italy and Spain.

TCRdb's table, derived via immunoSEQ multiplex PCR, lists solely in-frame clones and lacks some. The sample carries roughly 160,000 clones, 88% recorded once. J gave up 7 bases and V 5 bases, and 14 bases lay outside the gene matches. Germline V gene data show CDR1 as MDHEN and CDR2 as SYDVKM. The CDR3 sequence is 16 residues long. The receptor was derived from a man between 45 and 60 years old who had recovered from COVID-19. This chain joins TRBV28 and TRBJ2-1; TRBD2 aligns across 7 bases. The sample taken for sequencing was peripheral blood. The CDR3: CASSVNGGGDENEQFF. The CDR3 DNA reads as TGTGCCAGCAGTGTAAATGGTGGGGGGGACGAGAATGAGCAGTTCTTC.